The rows below give T cell receptor beta chains drawn from one sample of a study of somatic mutations in cytotoxic T cells in rheumatoid arthritis. Profiling relied on immunoSEQ multiplex PCR, and the TCRdb table lists in-frame clones only, not all of them. The sample contains 20,000 to 25,000 clones, about 86% of which appear only once. The source material was CD8+ T cells sorted from blood. The receptors derive from a woman aged 45 to 65 in good health. Both conserved end residues are part of each CDR3. The D gene is left open where the match is weak. Clone sizes are given selectively: once, few, many, or a class where the clone is expanded.

>TRBV27|NA|TRBJ1-5|TRBD1
TGTGCCAGCAGCCCGGACAGGGAGAATCAGCCCCAGCATTTT
CASSPDRENQPQHF
>TRBV9|NA|TRBJ1-2|NA
TGTGCCAGCAGCGTAGGGACGGGGGATGGCTACACCTTC
CASSVGTGDGYTF
>TRBV27|NA|TRBJ1-1|TRBD1
TGTGCCAGCGGGGACAGAGAAGACACTGAAGCTTTCTTT
CASGDREDTEAFF
>TRBV19|NA|TRBJ1-1|TRBD1
TGTGCCACCTTTCAAGTCAGGGGGACTGAAGCTTTCTTT
CATFQVRGTEAFF
>TRBV6-4|medium-sized|TRBJ2-1|NA
TGTGCCAGCAGTGCCGCACTGGGGCGGGGCTCCTACAATGAGCAGTTCTTC
CASSAALGRGSYNEQFF
>TRBV4-3|NA|TRBJ2-5|NA
TGCGCCAGCAGCCAAGATGCGGGGGCCGGGCAAGAGACCCAGTACTTC
CASSQDAGAGQETQYF
>TRBV11-2|NA|TRBJ2-2|NA
TGTGCCAGCAGCTTAGGGATTAACACCGGGGAGCTGTTTTTT
CASSLGINTGELFF
>TRBV13|NA|TRBJ2-4|NA
TGTGCCAGCAGCTTGGGCCGATACATTCAGTACTTC
CASSLGRYIQYF
>TRBV30|NA|TRBJ1-2|NA
TGTGCCTGGAGTCTCCCCTATGGCTACACCTTC
CAWSLPYGYTF
>TRBV9|NA|TRBJ1-1|TRBD1
TGTGCCAGCAGCGTAGAGGGACAGTACGCTGAAGCTTTCTTT
CASSVEGQYAEAFF
>TRBV7-9|NA|TRBJ2-2|NA
TGTGCCAGCAGCTATGGGGCCGGGGAGCTGTTTTTT
CASSYGAGELFF
>TRBV28|NA|TRBJ1-1|NA
TGTGCCAGCAGTCAGAACACTGAAGCTTTCTTT
CASSQNTEAFF
>TRBV19|once|TRBJ2-2|NA
TGTGCCAGTAGTATAGGGTTCACCGGGGAGCTGTTTTTT
CASSIGFTGELFF
>TRBV5-1|NA|TRBJ2-1|NA
TGCGCCAGCAGCAATTCTGTGGCAGGGGAATTCGACAATGAGCAGTTCTTC
CASSNSVAGEFDNEQFF
>TRBV19|once|TRBJ1-1|NA
TGTGCCACTACTGACAGGAGCAACACTGAAGCTTTCTTT
CATTDRSNTEAFF
>TRBV6-6|few|TRBJ1-6|NA
TGTGCCAGCAGTTACCAAGAGGACTCACCCCTCCACTTT
CASSYQEDSPLHF
>TRBV7-9|NA|TRBJ2-1|NA
TGTGCCAGCAGACGAACAGGGTCCAATGAGCAGTTCTTC
CASRRTGSNEQFF
>TRBV7-6|NA|TRBJ2-2|TRBD2
TGTGCCAGCAGCTTATCTAGCGGTTCGAACACCGGGGAGCTGTTTTTT
CASSLSSGSNTGELFF
>TRBV10-1|NA|TRBJ1-1|NA
TGCGCCAGCGAGGGGATAGAAGCTTTCTTT
CASEGIEAFF
>TRBV6-6|NA|TRBJ2-2|NA
TGTGCCAGCAGAGGGGTGAACACCGGGGAGCTGTTTTTT
CASRGVNTGELFF
>TRBV9|once|TRBJ1-1|NA
TGTGCCAGCAGCGTAGCGGGCGACACTGAAGCTTTCTTT
CASSVAGDTEAFF
>TRBV9|NA|TRBJ2-1|TRBD1
TGTGCCAGCAGCGTAGGGGACAGTTACCATGAGCAGTTCTTC
CASSVGDSYHEQFF
>TRBV13|NA|TRBJ2-5|NA
TGTGCCAGCAGCTTAGAAGGTTTGGAGGGCCAGTACTTC
CASSLEGLEGQYF
>TRBV5-6|NA|TRBJ1-6|NA
TGTGCCAGCAGCCACCGCTGGGGAGATGGTTCACCCCTCCACTTT
CASSHRWGDGSPLHF
>TRBV29-1|NA|TRBJ1-3|NA
TGCAGCGTTGAAGATGATCGCTGGGGCGCTGGAAACACCATATATTTT
CSVEDDRWGAGNTIYF
>TRBV6-1|NA|TRBJ2-5|NA
TGTGCCAGCAGTGAAGCCGCGGGTGACCAAGAGACCCAGTACTTC
CASSEAAGDQETQYF
>TRBV13|once|TRBJ2-6|NA
TGTGCCAGCAGCTTAGTGGGGCCGGTCCTGACTTTC
CASSLVGPVLTF